The sequence of this TCR beta chain was determined in a study of blood T cell repertoires in COVID-19. The CDR3 length is 13 residues. The junction had 4 bases not matched to a gene; V was cut back by 2 bases and J by 8 bases. Germline-derived CDR1 and CDR2 are KGHSH and LQKENI. Of note for this clone: Other DNA sequences in this specimen translate into the identical CDR3.

The table came from immunoSEQ multiplex PCR; TCRdb's copy has only in-frame clones and leaves some out. Of some 400,000 clones in the sample, roughly 77% were seen once. The chain is built from TRBV18 and TRBJ1-2, with 8 bases lining up with TRBD1. What was sequenced was peripheral blood. The clonotype originates from a human donor with acute or convalescent COVID-19. The donor label of this sample is uncertain. The CDR3 region is CASSPGTGYGYTF. The CDR3 DNA sequence: TGTGCCAGCTCACCAGGGACAGGTTACGGCTACACCTTC. The whole variable domain, remainder taken from reference TRBV18 and TRBJ1-2, is NAGVMQNPRHLVRRRGQEARLRCSPMKGHSHVYWYRQLPEEGLKFMVYLQKENIIDESGMPKERFSAEFPKEGPSILRIQQVVRGDSAAYFCASSPGTGYGYTFGSGTRLTVV.